This T cell receptor (beta chain) emerged from a study of blood T cell repertoires in COVID-19 (dated by TCRdb to the early 2020s). Regarding the study in general: Samples covering the acute and convalescent phases of COVID-19 were provided by collaborators in the United States, Italy and Spain. Samples were obtained from the ongoing ImmuneRACE study (first 160 participants) and from 950 to 1,500 subjects provided by 6 global collaborators. The material from the prospective study consisted of cDNA or gDNA derived from T cells, B-cell-depleted T cells, or PBMCs. The repertoires were made available in a free public database intended to serve as a resource for research on the immune response to SARS-CoV-2. Where HLA class I and class II types were available, the types were taken from metadata supplied by the sample provider, not from assay-based typing. Sample metadata almost always included a de-identified subject ID, COVID-19 status, age in years and sex. The dataset comprised deeply sampled blood TCRbeta repertoires from subjects exposed to, actively infected with, or recovered from COVID-19. What the study reported, not specific to this receptor: How much clinical and demographic metadata was included differed by source and by participant, and the metadata was provided uncurated.

CDR1 and CDR2 were assigned from the germline V gene as SGHTA and FQGNSA. The CDR3, from cysteine to phenylalanine, totals 15 residues. Only the CDR3 part of the read is kept: 45 bases, read in frame from the first base. Trimming takes 4 bases off V and 5 bases off J; junction bases not matched to a gene: 6. Participants in the prospective study were aged roughly 18 to 100 years, lived in under 30 United States geographic areas, and enrolled through a virtual design. Cohort assignment in the prospective study relied on participant-reported clinical history from a screening survey and a study questionnaire. Recovered participants in ImmuneRACE Cohort 3 were defined by two consecutive negative NP/OP PCR tests, clearance by a healthcare professional, or resolution of symptoms. Each participant in the prospective study had whole blood, serum and a nasopharyngeal or oropharyngeal swab collected by mobile phlebotomists. Participants in the prospective study had the option to provide additional blood draws and questionnaires over a roughly 2-month period. Blood samples from the prospective study were shipped frozen or at room temperature prior to DNA extraction.

Worth noting for this clone: No cognate antigen has been identified for it. Base qualities are not provided; no much larger clone lies one nucleotide away.

The immunoSEQ Assay, a bias-controlled multiplex PCR, was used to amplify TCRbeta CDR3 regions from genomic DNA. On the authors' methods: The number of nucleated cells in each sample was estimated from the amplification of reference gene primers within the assay. To quantify the absolute abundance of each unique TCRbeta CDR3 rearrangement, sequence reads were collapsed and filtered. For each sample, productive Simpson clonality was calculated as the square root of Simpson's diversity index over productive rearrangements. Not all clones reach the TCRdb copy of this immuneACCESS table, which keeps in-frame sequences only. Checked studies attribute under half of the gap to unresolved V genes and leave the rest unexplained. Clone size and the V and J calls come from that table; the DNA yielded D and trimming. The sample table contains over 200,000 clones; only one count was recorded for 70% to 85% of them. The ten most abundant clones make up about 1.7% of the sample.

This sequence originates from a man aged 55 to 70 who had recovered from COVID-19. The sequenced sample was PBMCs or T cells enriched from blood (not recorded which). The sequence is built from TRBV7-2 and TRBJ1-4; TRBD1 agrees with 8 junctional bases. The CDR3 protein: CASSWGTGRNEKLFF. The nucleotide sequence reads as follows: TGTGCCAGCAGCTGGGGGACAGGCCGGAATGAAAAACTGTTTTTT. Extended through the reference TRBV7-2 and TRBJ1-4 proteins, this CDR3 yields the full variable domain: GAGVSQSPSNKVTEKGKDVELRCDPISGHTALYWYRQSLGQGLEFLIYFQGNSAPDKSGLPSDRFSAERTGGSVSTLTIQRTQQEDSAVYLCASSWGTGRNEKLFFGSGTQLSVL.